This TCR beta chain was identified during a study of T cells in Graves' hyperthyroidism and ophthalmopathy (dated by TCRdb to the late 2010s). For the wider study: To identify TCR V-J signatures that set the groups apart, the researchers used a discovery cohort of 95 to 100 patients, made up of some 41 with Graves' ophthalmopathy and some 58 with stable Graves' hyperthyroidism. The paper reports TCR Vbeta CDR3 sequencing of some 140 peripheral blood samples: approximately 41 ophthalmopathy, approximately 74 hyperthyroidism and 17 progressor patients. Prospective prediction of ophthalmopathy was tested in an independent validation cohort consisting of fewer than 20 hyperthyroidism patients and around 17 patients who later progressed to ophthalmopathy. Thyroid tissue and blood T-cell repertoires from roughly six Graves' hyperthyroidism patients were also compared in the study. After sampling, hyperthyroidism patients received methimazole starting at 30 mg daily, and ophthalmopathy patients received high-dose intravenous methylprednisolone. The 75 to 100 discovery patients were divided at random into training and test sets in a 7:3 ratio.

Turning to this clonotype: Its binding antigen is unknown. Base qualities are not recorded, but no much larger clone differs from it by a single base.

At the junction V is shortened by 4 bases and J by 2 bases, with 10 bases in between. Its CDR3 holds 13 amino acids, cysteine through phenylalanine. Kept here is only the CDR3 DNA, which spans 39 bases and is read in frame from base 1. For CDR1 and CDR2, the germline V gene (reference sequence) lists GTSNPN and SVGIG. Stable Graves' hyperthyroidism was defined as the absence of progression to ophthalmopathy over 18 months of follow-up. Hyperthyroidism patients were newly diagnosed, with disease duration under 2 months, and aged 18 to 65 years. Patients with uncontrolled infections, other autoimmune diseases, pregnancy or lactation were excluded. Diagnoses relied on clinical symptoms, serum thyroxine and TRAb, thyroid ultrasound and orbital computed tomography. Total RNA was extracted using Trizol reagent, and RNA quality was assessed on an Agilent 2100 Bioanalyzer. The TCR beta CDR3 regions were amplified from the RNA transcripts. For the first round of RT-PCR on the TCR CDR3, the HTBI primer set was used together with the Qiagen OneStep RT-PCR kit. Libraries were constructed in a second round of multiplex PCR, after which size selection and purification were carried out. Sequencing of the libraries was done on an Illumina HiSeq2000 using paired-end 100 bp reads. As for the original processing: SOAPnuke was used to process the raw data, with reads discarded if the reads contained adapters or uncalled bases, had a mean Phred below 15, or lacked an exact constant-primer or identifier match. High-quality paired reads were merged with COPE v1.2.5, and unique nucleotide sequences were defined as clonotypes. Clonotypes were aligned to IMGT TRBV, TRBD and TRBJ reference segments using MiTCR v1.1. The analysis included only V-J combinations with a frequency above 0.0001, which together covered 98% to 99.2% of the repertoires. The TCS score was defined as the ratio of F50 (clonal expansion) to E x V (chaos), calculated using BLOSUM62-based TCRdist between CDR3 peptides within each V-J. Welch's t-statistics and random forest reduced around 510 V-J features to 13, which were used in a naive Bayes classifier (R e1071). The similarity between thyroid and blood repertoires was quantified using the Morisita-Horn index. TCRdb reworked the public reads: Q25 trimming with fastp, MiXCR clone assembly, productive beta chains retained. Rows matching on CDR3 protein sequence are summarized as one entry with the most common DNA and genes. The V and J calls were not made by the authors but by TCRdb's processing. The sample records a few hundred thousand distinct CDR3 sequences, around 45% of which are singletons. The top ten clones comprise about 8% of the sample.

Study-wide findings and limitations: A model built on a 13 V-J signature distinguished ophthalmopathy from stable hyperthyroidism, reaching 85% to 90% sensitivity and around 81% specificity in cross-validation and 80%/75% in testing. Most expanded thyroid clonotypes (frequency above 0.001) were also detected in blood, suggesting blood repertoires may reflect thyroid immune responses. Sample size was not statistically predetermined, and blinding of investigators to group allocation was not performed. During validation, the model predicted progression to ophthalmopathy a median of roughly 7.1 months ahead of onset, with 70.59% sensitivity and roughly 72% specificity.

The chain links TRBV30 with TRBJ2-3; TRBD2 is a possible D gene, resting on 6 matching bases. Sequencing was carried out using peripheral blood or thyroid tissue (not recorded which). The TCR comes from a woman aged 18-29 years with Graves' hyperthyroidism. The DNA sequence is TGTGCCTGGATGCGGGACCACACAGATACGCAGTATTTT. Translation gives CAWMRDHTDTQYF.